These 30 T cell receptor beta chains originate from one sample sequenced in a study of PD-L1 blockade in urothelial cancer. The method was immunoSEQ multiplex PCR; TCRdb's version includes in-frame clones alone and lacks a portion of them. The sample carries 45,000 to 60,000 clones, approximately 90% recorded once. The time point here: peripheral blood 6 weeks after treatment start. The sample was PBMCs, taken around atezolizumab (anti-PD-L1) treatment. The source of these receptors is a man between 60 and 75 years old with urothelial cancer.

The chain carries TRBV6-1 and TRBJ2-2, with 7 bases identical to TRBD2. Germline assignment: CDR1 MNHNS and CDR2 SASEGT. V lost 4 bases to trimming and J lost 4 bases; unmatched junction nucleotides: 15. The CDR3 consists of 18 residues. CDR3 residues: CASSAGTKPEYFTGELFF. DNA of the CDR3: TGTGCCAGCAGTGCCGGGACTAAACCCGAATACTTCACCGGGGAGCTGTTTTTT.

This chain connects TRBV21-1 to TRBJ2-7; the table names TRBD1, a call not compared with the DNA. TRBV21-1 is a recognized pseudogene. CDR3 length equals 17 residues. The CDR3 DNA reads TGTGCCAGCAGCCAAGTAAAAAGGACAGGGGGAACCTACGAGCAGTACTTC. Its protein product is CASSQVKRTGGTYEQYF.

The rearrangement uses TRBV7-9 and TRBJ1-1; no clear D. V was clipped by 4 bases and J by 0 bases, with 12 bases between them. The CDR3 contains 15 residues. The germline gives CDR1 SEHNR, CDR2 FQNEAQ (reference sequence). CDR3 bases: TGTGCCAGCAGCTCAGGACGGAGGGTGAACACTGAAGCTTTCTTT. The encoded protein is CASSSGRRVNTEAFF.

The chain carries TRBV10-3 and TRBJ1-2, with D possibly being TRBD1 (5 bases). The CDR3 spans 14 residues. Trimming left V 1 base short and J 8 bases short, with 14 bases between. The V gene's germline CDR1 is ENHRY and CDR2 SYGVKD. This chain's CDR3 is CAISEFTKGEGYTF. CDR3 sequence (DNA): TGTGCCATCAGTGAGTTTACCAAAGGGGAAGGCTACACCTTC.

The chain combines TRBV4-3 with TRBJ2-1; 9 bases fit TRBD2. Germline CDR1 and CDR2: LGHNA and YSLEER. The CDR3 spans 19 residues. With 2 bases clipped from V and 7 bases from J, the junction kept 18 bases outside the gene matches. CDR3 sequence reads: CASSQSLLSSGNFDNEQFF. The CDR3 nucleotides read TGCGCCAGCAGCCAATCGTTATTATCTAGCGGGAACTTCGATAATGAGCAGTTCTTC.

The CDR3 bases are TGCGCCAGCAGTGAGTCGGGCCCATCCGGGGAGCTGTTTTTT. This gives the protein CASSESGPSGELFF. The chain links TRBV10-1 to TRBJ2-2; unclear D gene. V shed 0 bases and J shed 6 bases, with 8 bases lying between them. The CDR3 sequence is 14 residues long. Germline-derived CDR1 and CDR2 are WNHNN and SYGVQD (reference sequence).

The V gene is TRBV5-1, the J gene TRBJ1-1; no definite D call. The germline V gene encodes CDR1 SGHRS and CDR2 YFSETQ. V was shortened by 6 bases and J by 2 bases, with 14 bases between the two germline ends. This CDR3 contains 14 residues. Here the CDR3 reads CASMRGLVNTEAFF. For the CDR3, the DNA is TGCGCCAGCATGCGGGGTTTAGTAAACACTGAAGCTTTCTTT.

The chain links TRBV11-2 to TRBJ1-4; possible D gene TRBD1, 5 bases. The CDR3 extends over 15 amino acids. The V gene's germline CDR1 is SGHAT and CDR2 FQNNGV. The V and J ends lost 7 bases and 5 bases respectively, with 17 bases between them. CDR3 protein: CASNSISGLNEKLFF. For the CDR3, the DNA is TGTGCCAGCAACTCAATATCAGGGTTAAATGAAAAACTGTTTTTT.

V is TRBV6-1 and J is TRBJ2-4; tentative D call: TRBD2 (5 bases). V lost 0 bases and J lost 8, with 8 bases in between. Germline CDR1 is MNHNS and CDR2 is SASEGT. The CDR3 contains 13 residues. The CDR3 loop reads CASSEARGYIQYF. In DNA form, the CDR3 reads TGTGCCAGCAGTGAAGCGCGAGGGTACATTCAGTACTTC.

This clone appeared a single time. This chain links TRBV5-1 with TRBJ2-7; TRBD1 is a possible D gene (7 bases). Trimming pared 3 bases from V and 3 bases from J, leaving 16 bases between. The CDR3 length is 15 residues. CDR1 is SGHRS and CDR2 is YFSETQ in the germline V gene. This CDR3 is CASSSTAGQIYEQYF. In nucleotides, the CDR3 is TGCGCCAGCAGCTCGACGGCGGGACAGATCTACGAGCAGTACTTC.

This sequence joins TRBV7-3 and TRBJ2-2; possible D gene TRBD1, 6 bases. The CDR3 runs 15 residues. Germline CDR1 is SGHTA and CDR2 is FQGTGA. Trimming stripped 3 bases from V and 2 bases from J, with 10 bases between. The CDR3 sequence is CASSFRGPNTGELFF. CDR3 nucleotides: TGTGCCAGCAGCTTCAGGGGTCCAAACACCGGGGAGCTGTTTTTT.

The chain is built from TRBV6-1 and TRBJ1-5, with D possibly being TRBD1 (6 bases). Per the germline V gene, CDR1 is MNHNS and CDR2 is SASEGT. The CDR3 runs to 15 residues. V lost 0 bases, J lost 7 bases, and 13 bases lay in between. CDR3 in amino acids: CASSEATTGNQPQHF. The CDR3 nucleotides read TGTGCCAGCAGTGAAGCCACAACAGGGAACCAGCCCCAGCATTTT.

This clone has a handful of counts. The CDR3 sequence is CASSDSFRTDTQYF. CDR3 coding DNA: TGTGCCAGCAGTGACTCTTTTAGAACAGATACGCAGTATTTT. The rearrangement joins TRBV6-4 to TRBJ2-3; D is unresolved. The CDR3 has 14 residues. The germline gives CDR1 MRHNA, CDR2 SNTAGT. Deletions cut 0 bases from V and 3 bases from J, with 7 bases between.

This sequence joins TRBV9 and TRBJ2-1, with D perhaps matching TRBD2 (6 bases). Germline V CDR1 and CDR2: SGDLS, YYNGEE. The CDR3 is made up of 16 amino acids. V was trimmed by 3 bases and J by 2 bases, leaving 15 bases between them. CDR3 coding DNA: TGTGCCAGCAGCGCACGGGTTGGGGGGACCTACAATGAGCAGTTCTTC. Translated: CASSARVGGTYNEQFF.

The chain has TRBV18 and TRBJ1-1; a weak D match, TRBD1 (6 bases). The CDR3 loop spans 14 amino acids. CDR1 and CDR2 (germline): KGHSH, LQKENI. V was clipped by 1 base and J by 1 base, with 7 bases between them. The CDR3 DNA sequence: TGTGCCAGCTCACCACAGGACAGGAACACTGAAGCTTTCTTT. Translating gives CASSPQDRNTEAFF.

J is TRBJ2-4 and V is TRBV6-5; tentatively, D is TRBD2 (7 bases). Germline V gene lookup returns CDR1 MNHEY and CDR2 SVGAGI. Between the trimmed V and J ends, which lost 2 bases and 4 bases, there was a span of 9 bases. The CDR3 is 14 residues long. The chain's CDR3 is CASSYGGAKNIQYF. Here the CDR3 DNA reads TGTGCCAGCAGTTACGGGGGGGCGAAAAACATTCAGTACTTC.

The chain uses TRBV28 and TRBJ2-7; D is unresolved. V lost 6 bases, J lost 1 base, and 19 bases lay in between. Per the germline V gene, CDR1 is MDHEN and CDR2 is SYDVKM. The CDR3 runs to 16 residues. The CDR3 DNA is TGTGCCAGCAGCTCCCCAGCCGGGTACTTTTCCTACGAGCAGTACTTC. The encoded protein is CASSSPAGYFSYEQYF.

This chain joins TRBV5-4 and TRBJ2-2, with a tentative D call TRBD2 (5 bases). V lost 0 bases to trimming and J lost 7 bases, with 10 bases between them. The CDR3 runs 14 residues. Germline-derived CDR1 and CDR2 are SGHNT and YYREEE (reference sequence). Here the CDR3 reads CASSLVKAGGELFF. The CDR3 region has the DNA TGTGCCAGCAGCTTGGTGAAGGCGGGCGGGGAGCTGTTTTTT.

This chain uses TRBV5-1 with TRBJ2-5; 7 bases map to TRBD2. The CDR3 sequence is 16 residues long. In germline, CDR1 is SGHRS, CDR2 YFSETQ. Unmatched junction bases numbered 7, after V lost 0 bases and J lost 2 bases. Here the CDR3 DNA reads TGCGCCAGCAGCTTGGCCCCTAGCGGAGAACAAGAGACCCAGTACTTC. Translation: CASSLAPSGEQETQYF.

The chain carries TRBV11-3 and TRBJ2-7; 10 positions agree with TRBD2. The V gene's germline CDR1 is SGHNT and CDR2 YENEEA. This CDR3 spans 15 amino acids. V was pared by 5 bases and J by 2 bases, with 6 bases of the junction left unmatched. The CDR3 region has the DNA TGTGCCAGCAGCGAACACAGCGGGGGGGCCTACGAGCAGTACTTC. This gives the protein CASSEHSGGAYEQYF.

V and J are TRBV7-9 and TRBJ2-2; no firm D call. V was clipped by 0 bases and J by 3 bases, with 5 bases between them. Per germline, CDR1 SEHNR and CDR2 FQNEAQ (reference sequence). CDR3 size: 14 residues. For the CDR3, the DNA is TGTGCCAGCAGCTTAGCGAGGTACACCGGGGAGCTGTTTTTT. This codes for CASSLARYTGELFF.

The V call is TRBV7-9, the J call TRBJ1-1; D remains unclear. The V end was cut by 5 bases, the J end by 0 bases, with 19 bases between. Germline CDR1 SEHNR, CDR2 FQNEAQ (reference sequence). The CDR3 runs 17 residues. CDR3: CASSPDLSLFMNTEAFF. CDR3 DNA: TGTGCCAGCAGCCCGGATCTTAGCCTTTTCATGAACACTGAAGCTTTCTTT.

This chain connects TRBV27 to TRBJ2-1; D ambiguous. This CDR3 region has 15 residues. V was pared by 2 bases and J by 3 bases, with 11 bases between. Germline CDR1 is MNHEY and CDR2 is SMNVEV (reference sequence). The CDR3 protein is CASSLETSLYNEQFF. As DNA, the CDR3 is TGTGCCAGCAGTTTAGAAACTTCCCTCTACAATGAGCAGTTCTTC.

This chain connects TRBV30 to TRBJ1-6; TRBD1 agrees at 9 bases. V was pared by 3 bases and J by 7 bases, with 7 bases of the junction left unmatched. The CDR3 loop spans 15 amino acids. Germline V CDR1 and CDR2: GTSNPN, SVGIG (reference sequence). CDR3 residues: CAWSNPGTGNSPLHF. The CDR3 region has the DNA TGTGCCTGGAGCAACCCCGGGACAGGGAATTCACCCCTCCACTTT. Based on the CDR3 plus reference TRBV30 and TRBJ1-6, the full variable domain is SQTIHQWPATLVQPVGSPLSLECTVEGTSNPNLYWYRQAAGRGLQLLFYSVGIGQISSEVPQNLSASRPQDRQFILSSKKLLLSDSGFYLCAWSNPGTGNSPLHFGNGTRLTVT.

Here the CDR3 reads CATSSPERGRNEQFF. The CDR3 DNA follows: TGTGCCACCAGCAGCCCCGAGCGGGGACGCAATGAGCAGTTCTTC. The chain joins TRBV15 to TRBJ2-1; 7 bases are shared with TRBD2. CDR3 length: 15 amino acids. Germline V gives CDR1 LNHNV, CDR2 YYDKDF (reference sequence). Trimming at V came to 3 bases and at J to 6 bases, leaving 8 bases not matched to a gene.

The rearrangement links TRBV13 to TRBJ2-2; weak D call: TRBD2 (6 bases). CDR3 length: 16 amino acids. Trimming cost V 2 bases and J 1 base, with 11 bases left between them. CDR1 is PRHDT, CDR2 FYEKMQ, per germline (reference sequence). The CDR3: CASSLLGGRNTGELFF. For the CDR3, the DNA is TGTGCCAGCAGCTTATTAGGAGGGAGGAACACCGGGGAGCTGTTTTTT. Combining the CDR3 with reference TRBV13 and TRBJ2-2 gives the whole variable domain AAGVIQSPRHLIKEKRETATLKCYPIPRHDTVYWYQQGPGQDPQFLISFYEKMQSDKGSIPDRFSAQQFSDYHSELNMSSLELGDSALYFCASSLLGGRNTGELFFGEGSRLTVL.

This chain uses TRBV4-3 with TRBJ2-7; D might be TRBD1 (6 bases). The V end lost 0 bases, the J end lost 4 bases, and 16 bases lay between the germline ends. The CDR3 length is 16 residues. Germline values: CDR1 LGHNA, CDR2 YSLEER. The CDR3 DNA sequence: TGCGCCAGCAGCCAAGATGTACAGGGCCTCACTTACGAGCAGTACTTC. This translates into CASSQDVQGLTYEQYF.

This rearrangement joins TRBV28 to TRBJ2-7; the D gene is possibly TRBD2 (6 bases). Between the trimmed V and J ends, which lost 3 bases and 5 bases, there was a span of 29 bases. The CDR3 is 19 amino acids. Germline CDR1 MDHEN, CDR2 SYDVKM. CDR3 nucleotides: TGTGCCAGCAGTTTGTCGGGACCCCTTTCGGCCCGGGAGTACCACGAGCAGTACTTC. Residues: CASSLSGPLSAREYHEQYF.

The chain couples TRBV5-5 to TRBJ2-1; 9 positions match TRBD2. The ends lost 4 bases at V and 7 bases at J; junction bases unmatched: 21. This CDR3 region has 19 residues. The germline V gene encodes CDR1 SGHKS and CDR2 YYEKEE (reference sequence). This chain's CDR3 is CASSPTETLAGGTTNEQFF. The CDR3 DNA follows: TGTGCCAGCAGCCCAACAGAGACCTTGGCGGGAGGGACTACGAATGAGCAGTTCTTC.

The rearrangement links TRBV30 to TRBJ2-6, with 9 bases fitting TRBD2. The ends lost 7 bases at V and 0 bases at J; junction bases unmatched: 4. This CDR3 is built from 15 residues. Per the germline V gene, CDR1 is GTSNPN and CDR2 is SVGIG (reference sequence). As DNA, the CDR3 is TGTGCCTCAGCGGGGGGCTTCTCTGGGGCCAACGTCCTGACTTTC. Amino acids: CASAGGFSGANVLTF.